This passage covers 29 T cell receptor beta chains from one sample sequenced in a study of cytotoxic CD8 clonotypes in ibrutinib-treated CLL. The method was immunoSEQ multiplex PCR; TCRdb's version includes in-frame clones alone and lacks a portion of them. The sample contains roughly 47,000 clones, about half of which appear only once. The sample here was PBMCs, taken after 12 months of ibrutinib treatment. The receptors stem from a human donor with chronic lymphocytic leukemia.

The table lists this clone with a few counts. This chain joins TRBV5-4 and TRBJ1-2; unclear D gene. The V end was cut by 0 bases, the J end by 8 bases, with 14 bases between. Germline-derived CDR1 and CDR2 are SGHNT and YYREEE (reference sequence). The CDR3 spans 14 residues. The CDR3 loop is CASSLEVSAGGYTF. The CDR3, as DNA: TGTGCCAGCAGCTTGGAAGTTAGCGCTGGAGGCTACACCTTC.

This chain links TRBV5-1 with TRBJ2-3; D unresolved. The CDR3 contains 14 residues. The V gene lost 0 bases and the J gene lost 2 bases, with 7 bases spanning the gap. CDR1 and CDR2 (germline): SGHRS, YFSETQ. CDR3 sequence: CASSLDKNTDTQYF. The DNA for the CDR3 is TGCGCCAGCAGCTTGGACAAAAACACAGATACGCAGTATTTT. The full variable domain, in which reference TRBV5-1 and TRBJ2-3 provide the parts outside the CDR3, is KAGVTQTPRYLIKTRGQQVTLSCSPISGHRSVSWYQQTPGQGLQFLFEYFSETQRNKGNFPGRFSGRQFSNSRSEMNVSTLELGDSALYLCASSLDKNTDTQYFGPGTRLTVL.

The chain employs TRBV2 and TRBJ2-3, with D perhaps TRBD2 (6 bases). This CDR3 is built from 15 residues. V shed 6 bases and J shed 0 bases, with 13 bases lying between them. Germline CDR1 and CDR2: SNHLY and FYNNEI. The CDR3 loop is CASRSGLLSTDTQYF. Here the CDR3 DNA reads TGTGCCAGCAGATCCGGACTACTCAGCACAGATACGCAGTATTTT.

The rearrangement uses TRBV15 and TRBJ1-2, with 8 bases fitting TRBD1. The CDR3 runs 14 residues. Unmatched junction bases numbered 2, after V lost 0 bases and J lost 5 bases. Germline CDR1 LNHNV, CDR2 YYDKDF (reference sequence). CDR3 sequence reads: CATSREGTGYGYTF. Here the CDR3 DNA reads TGTGCCACCAGCAGAGAGGGGACAGGATATGGCTACACCTTC.

In nucleotides, the CDR3 is TGTGCCAGCGCCATGGAGGGACAGGACACCTTC. It is translated as CASAMEGQDTF. The chain is built from TRBV6-5 and TRBJ1-2, with 8 bases lining up with TRBD1. CDR1 MNHEY and CDR2 SVGAGI come from the germline V gene. V shed 8 bases and J 12 bases; nucleotides not matched to a gene: 8. The CDR3 runs 11 residues.

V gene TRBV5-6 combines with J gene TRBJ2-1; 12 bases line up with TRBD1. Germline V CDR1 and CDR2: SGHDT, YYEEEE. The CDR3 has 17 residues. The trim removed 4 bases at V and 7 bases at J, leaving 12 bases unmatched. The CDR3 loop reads CASSGYLGTGGKNEQFF. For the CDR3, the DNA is TGTGCCAGCAGCGGCTACCTTGGGACAGGGGGCAAGAATGAGCAGTTCTTC.

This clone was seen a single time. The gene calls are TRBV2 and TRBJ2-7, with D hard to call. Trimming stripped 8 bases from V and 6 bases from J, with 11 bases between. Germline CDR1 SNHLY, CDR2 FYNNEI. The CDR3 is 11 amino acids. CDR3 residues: CASCLTLEQYF. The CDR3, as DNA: TGTGCCAGCTGCCTGACTCTCGAGCAGTACTTC.

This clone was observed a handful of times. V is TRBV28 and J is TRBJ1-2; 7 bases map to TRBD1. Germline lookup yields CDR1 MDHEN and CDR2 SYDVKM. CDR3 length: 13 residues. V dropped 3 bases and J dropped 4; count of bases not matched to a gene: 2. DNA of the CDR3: TGTGCCAGCAGTTTTAGGGGGCCCTATGGCTACACCTTC. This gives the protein CASSFRGPYGYTF.

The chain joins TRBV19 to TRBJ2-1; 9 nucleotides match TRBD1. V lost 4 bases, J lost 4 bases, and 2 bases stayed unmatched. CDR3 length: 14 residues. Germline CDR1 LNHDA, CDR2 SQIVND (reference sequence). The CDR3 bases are TGTGCCAGTAGTAGACAGGGGGGATACAATGAGCAGTTCTTC. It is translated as CASSRQGGYNEQFF.

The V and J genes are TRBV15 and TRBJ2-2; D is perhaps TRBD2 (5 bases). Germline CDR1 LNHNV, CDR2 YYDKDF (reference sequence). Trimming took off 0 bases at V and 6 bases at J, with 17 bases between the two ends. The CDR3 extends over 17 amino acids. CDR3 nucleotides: TGTGCCACCAGCAGAGATCGGCGAGGGCCTACGGCCGGGGAGCTGTTTTTT. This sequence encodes CATSRDRRGPTAGELFF.

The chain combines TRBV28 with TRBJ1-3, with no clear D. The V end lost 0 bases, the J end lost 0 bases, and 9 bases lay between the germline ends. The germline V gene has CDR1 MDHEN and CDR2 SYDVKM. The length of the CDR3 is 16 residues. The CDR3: CASSLWSGNSGNTIYF. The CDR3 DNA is TGTGCCAGCAGTTTATGGTCCGGGAACTCTGGAAACACCATATATTTT.

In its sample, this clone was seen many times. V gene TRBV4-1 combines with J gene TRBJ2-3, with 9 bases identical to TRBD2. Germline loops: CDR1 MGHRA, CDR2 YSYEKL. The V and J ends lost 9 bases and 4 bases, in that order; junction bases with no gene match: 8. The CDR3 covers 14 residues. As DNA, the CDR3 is TGCGCCAGTGGTATTGGCGGGAGGGCAGATACGCAGTATTTT. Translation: CASGIGGRADTQYF.

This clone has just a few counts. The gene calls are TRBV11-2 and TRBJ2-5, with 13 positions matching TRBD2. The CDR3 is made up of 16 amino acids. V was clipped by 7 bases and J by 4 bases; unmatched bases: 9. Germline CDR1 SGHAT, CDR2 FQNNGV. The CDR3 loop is CASITGTSGARETQYF. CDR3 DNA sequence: TGTGCCAGCATCACTGGGACTAGCGGGGCCAGAGAGACCCAGTACTTC.

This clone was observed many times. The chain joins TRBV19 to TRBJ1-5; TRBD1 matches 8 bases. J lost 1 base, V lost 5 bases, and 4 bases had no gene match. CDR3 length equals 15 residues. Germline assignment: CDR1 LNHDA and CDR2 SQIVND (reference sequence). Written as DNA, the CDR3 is TGTGCCAGTAGTCCTGACAGGGGAAGCAATCAGCCCCAGCATTTT. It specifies CASSPDRGSNQPQHF.

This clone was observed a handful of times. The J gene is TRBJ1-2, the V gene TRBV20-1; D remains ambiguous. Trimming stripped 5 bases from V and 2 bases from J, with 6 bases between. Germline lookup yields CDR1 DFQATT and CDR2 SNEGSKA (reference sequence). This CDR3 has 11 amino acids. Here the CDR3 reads CSAYGNYGYTF. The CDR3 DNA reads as TGCAGTGCTTATGGGAACTATGGCTACACCTTC.

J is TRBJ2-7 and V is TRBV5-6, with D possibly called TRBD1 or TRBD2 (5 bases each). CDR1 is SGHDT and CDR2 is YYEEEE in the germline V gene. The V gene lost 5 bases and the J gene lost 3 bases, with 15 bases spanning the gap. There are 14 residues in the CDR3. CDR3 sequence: CASSPGTHGYEQYF. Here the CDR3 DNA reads TGTGCCAGCAGTCCCGGGACCCATGGCTACGAGCAGTACTTC.

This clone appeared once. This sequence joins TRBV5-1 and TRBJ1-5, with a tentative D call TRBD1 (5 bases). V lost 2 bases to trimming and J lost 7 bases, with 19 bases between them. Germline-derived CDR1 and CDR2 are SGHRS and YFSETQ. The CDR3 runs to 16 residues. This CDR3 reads CASSLSGPGSGQPQHF. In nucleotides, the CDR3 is TGCGCCAGCAGCTTAAGCGGGCCAGGGTCTGGACAGCCCCAGCATTTT.

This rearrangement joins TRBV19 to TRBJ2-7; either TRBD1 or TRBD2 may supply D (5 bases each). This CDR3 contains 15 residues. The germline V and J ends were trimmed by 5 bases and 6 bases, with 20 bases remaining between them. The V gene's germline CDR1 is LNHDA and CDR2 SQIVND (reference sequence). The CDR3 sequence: CASSPVFSSGGEQYF. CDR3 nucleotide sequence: TGTGCCAGTAGTCCGGTCTTTAGTTCTGGGGGCGAGCAGTACTTC.

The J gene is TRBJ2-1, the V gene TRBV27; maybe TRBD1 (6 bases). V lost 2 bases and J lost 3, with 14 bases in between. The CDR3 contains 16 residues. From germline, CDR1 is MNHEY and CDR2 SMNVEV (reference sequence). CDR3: CASSLTGQGHYNEQFF. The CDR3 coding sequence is TGTGCCAGCAGTTTAACAGGCCAGGGGCACTACAATGAGCAGTTCTTC.

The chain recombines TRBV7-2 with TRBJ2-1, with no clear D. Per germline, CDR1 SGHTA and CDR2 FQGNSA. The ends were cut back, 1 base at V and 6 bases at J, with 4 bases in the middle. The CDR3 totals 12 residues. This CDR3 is CASSLVTNEQFF. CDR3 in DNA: TGTGCCAGCAGCTTAGTAACCAATGAGCAGTTCTTC. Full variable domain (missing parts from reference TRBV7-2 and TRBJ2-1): GAGVSQSPSNKVTEKGKDVELRCDPISGHTALYWYRQSLGQGLEFLIYFQGNSAPDKSGLPSDRFSAERTGGSVSTLTIQRTQQEDSAVYLCASSLVTNEQFFGPGTRLTVL.

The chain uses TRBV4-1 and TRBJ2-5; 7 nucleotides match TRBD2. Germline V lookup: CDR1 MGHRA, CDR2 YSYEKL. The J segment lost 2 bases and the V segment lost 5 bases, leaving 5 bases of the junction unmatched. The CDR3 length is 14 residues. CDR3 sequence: CASSYTSAQETQYF. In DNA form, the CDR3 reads TGCGCCAGCAGCTATACTAGCGCTCAAGAGACCCAGTACTTC.

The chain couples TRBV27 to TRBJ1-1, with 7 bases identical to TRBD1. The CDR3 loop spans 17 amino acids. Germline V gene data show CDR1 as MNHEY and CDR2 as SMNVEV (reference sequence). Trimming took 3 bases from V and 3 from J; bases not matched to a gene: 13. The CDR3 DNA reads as TGTGCCAGCAGTTTTTTAGGGGCGGGGACAGAGGACACTGAAGCTTTCTTT. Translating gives CASSFLGAGTEDTEAFF.

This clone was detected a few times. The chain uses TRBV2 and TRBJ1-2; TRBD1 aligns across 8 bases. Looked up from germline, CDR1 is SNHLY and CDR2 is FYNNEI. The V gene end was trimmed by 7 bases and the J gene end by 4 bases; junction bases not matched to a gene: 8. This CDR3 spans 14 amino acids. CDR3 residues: CASTLQGGPYGYTF. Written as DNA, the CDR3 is TGTGCCAGCACTTTACAGGGGGGGCCCTATGGCTACACCTTC.

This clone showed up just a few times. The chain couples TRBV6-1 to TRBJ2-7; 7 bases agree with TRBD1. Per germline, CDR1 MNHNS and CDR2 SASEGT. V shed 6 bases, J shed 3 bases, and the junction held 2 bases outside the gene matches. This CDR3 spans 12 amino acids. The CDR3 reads CASRGQDYEQYF. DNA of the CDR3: TGTGCCAGCAGAGGACAGGACTACGAGCAGTACTTC.

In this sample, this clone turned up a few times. The CDR3 is CASSQHRDPKRTEAFF. The CDR3 DNA reads TGCGCCAGCAGCCAACACCGGGACCCCAAGCGGACTGAAGCTTTCTTT. The chain uses TRBV4-1 and TRBJ1-1, with a tentative D call TRBD1 (5 bases). The CDR3 contains 16 residues. The V gene's germline CDR1 is MGHRA and CDR2 YSYEKL. Trimming stripped 2 bases from V and 5 bases from J, with 18 bases between.

Here the CDR3 DNA reads TGTGCCAGCAGTTACGGACAGAATAGCAATCAGCCCCAGCATTTT. Its translation is CASSYGQNSNQPQHF. The V gene is TRBV6-6, the J gene TRBJ1-5; perhaps TRBD1 as D (6 bases). Trimming left V 2 bases short and J 0 bases short, with 8 bases between. CDR1 and CDR2 from the germline V gene are MNHNY and SVGAGI (reference sequence). The CDR3 consists of 15 residues.

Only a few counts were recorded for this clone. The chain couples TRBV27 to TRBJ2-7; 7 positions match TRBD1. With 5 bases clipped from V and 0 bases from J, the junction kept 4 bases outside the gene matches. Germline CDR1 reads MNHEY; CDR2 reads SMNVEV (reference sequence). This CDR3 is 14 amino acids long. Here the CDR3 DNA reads TGTGCCAGCAGTCTAAGGGGGCCCTCCTACGAGCAGTACTTC. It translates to CASSLRGPSYEQYF.

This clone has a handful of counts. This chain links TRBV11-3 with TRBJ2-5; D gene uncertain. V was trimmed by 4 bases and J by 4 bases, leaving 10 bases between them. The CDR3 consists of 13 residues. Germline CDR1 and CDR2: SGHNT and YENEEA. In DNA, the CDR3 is TGTGCCAGCAGCTCGCGGAACGGAGAGACCCAGTACTTC. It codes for CASSSRNGETQYF.

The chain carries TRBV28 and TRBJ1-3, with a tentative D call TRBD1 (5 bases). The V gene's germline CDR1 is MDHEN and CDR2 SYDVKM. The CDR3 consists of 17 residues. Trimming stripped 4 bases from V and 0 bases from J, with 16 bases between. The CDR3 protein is CASSSMWTGGSGNTIYF. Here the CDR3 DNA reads TGTGCCAGCAGTTCTATGTGGACTGGGGGCTCTGGAAACACCATATATTTT.